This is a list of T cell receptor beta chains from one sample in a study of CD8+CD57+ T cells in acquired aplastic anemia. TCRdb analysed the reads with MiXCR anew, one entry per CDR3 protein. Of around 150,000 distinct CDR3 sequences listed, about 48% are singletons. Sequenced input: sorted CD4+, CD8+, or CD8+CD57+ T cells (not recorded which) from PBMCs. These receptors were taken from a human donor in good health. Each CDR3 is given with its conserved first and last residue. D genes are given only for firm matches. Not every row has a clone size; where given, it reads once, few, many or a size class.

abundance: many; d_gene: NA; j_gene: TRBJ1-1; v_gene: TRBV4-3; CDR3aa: CASSQEGPNTEAFF; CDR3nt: TGCGCCAGCAGCCAGGAAGGACCGAACACTGAAGCTTTCTTT
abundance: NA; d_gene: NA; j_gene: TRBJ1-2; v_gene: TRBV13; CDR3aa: CASSLGGGYTF; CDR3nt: TGTGCCAGCAGCTTAGGTGGGGGCTACACCTTC
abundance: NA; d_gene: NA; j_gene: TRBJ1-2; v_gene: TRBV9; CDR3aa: CASSPLQGNYGCTF; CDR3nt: NA
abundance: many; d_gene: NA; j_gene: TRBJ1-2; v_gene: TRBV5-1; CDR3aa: CASSLAQVEFGYTF; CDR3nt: TGCGCCAGCAGCTTGGCCCAGGTGGAGTTTGGCTACACCTTC
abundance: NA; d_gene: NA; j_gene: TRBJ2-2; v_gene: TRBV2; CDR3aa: CASSFAYTGELFF; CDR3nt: TGTGCCAGCAGCTTTGCGTACACCGGGGAGCTGTTTTTT
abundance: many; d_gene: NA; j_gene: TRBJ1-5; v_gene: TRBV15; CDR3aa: CATSRDLRDQPQHF; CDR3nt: TGTGCCACCAGCAGAGATCTTAGAGATCAGCCCCAGCATTTT
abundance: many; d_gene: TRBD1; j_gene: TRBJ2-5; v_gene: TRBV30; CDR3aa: CAGNRGQTQYF; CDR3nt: TGTGCCGGGAACAGGGGACAGACCCAGTACTTC
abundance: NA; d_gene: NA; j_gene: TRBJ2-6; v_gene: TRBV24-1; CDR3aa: CATRIHSYSGANVLTF; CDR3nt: TGTGCCACCCGTATACACAGCTACTCTGGGGCCAACGTCCTGACTTTC
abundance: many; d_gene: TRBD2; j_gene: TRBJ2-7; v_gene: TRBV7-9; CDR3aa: CASSLSSRGGNYEQYF; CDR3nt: TGTGCCAGCAGCTTATCTTCACGGGGGGGGAACTACGAGCAGTACTTC
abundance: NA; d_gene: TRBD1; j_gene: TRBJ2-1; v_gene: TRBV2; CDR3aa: CASSNDRGSEQFF; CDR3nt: TGTGCCAGCAGTAATGACAGGGGAAGTGAGCAGTTCTTC